Sequencing of this TCR beta chain was carried out in a study of shared clonotypes between healthy human individuals. Findings and limits, study-wide: The authors sampled blood alone, and tissue repertoires likely differ. Incomplete sequencing of sorted subsets was indicated by rarefaction despite large depth.

Those who donated were healthy HIV-negative adults, with no recent acute infections or vaccinations reported. Here immunoSEQ multiplex PCR was the method, and the copy in TCRdb shows in-frame clones only, minus some. In the table there are about 1.5 million clones, about 98% of which are singletons. Worth noting for this clone: Its antigen is unidentified.

The CDR3 consists of 16 residues. V shed 4 bases and J shed 1 base, with 18 bases lying between them. Germline CDR1 is SGHNT and CDR2 is YYREEE (reference sequence). The TCR sequence derives from a man aged 30 to 39 in good health. Sequencing input: naive CD4+ T cells sorted from blood. Stated subset: CD45RA+ positively selected. This chain joins TRBV5-4 and TRBJ2-7; tentative D call: TRBD2 (7 bases). The CDR3 nucleotides read TGTGCCAGCAGCCCTCTCGGGGGGCGCCTTTCCTACGAGCAGTACTTC. This translates into CASSPLGGRLSYEQYF.